This T cell receptor beta chain came from a study of T cell responses to AZD1222 COVID-19 vaccine (dated by TCRdb to the early 2020s). Describing the broader study: A total of 230 to 250 trial participants underwent TCR sequencing, of whom around 210 had received two doses of AZD1222 and roughly 26 had received two doses of the MenACWY control vaccine. Trial participants were enrolled by age into 18-55, 56-69 and 70-plus year subgroups, with approximately 150, 30 and 60 TCR-sequenced participants respectively.

The time point label of this sample denotes: about 28 days (+/-7) after the second vaccine dose. AZD1222 recipients with second doses at about 4 weeks or about 12 weeks were pooled, because spike-specific TCR depth and breadth did not differ between schedules. The vaccinee samples were drawn from two UK trials, COV001 and COV002, one of which was a single-blind randomized controlled phase 2/3 trial testing AZD1222 (ChAdOx1 nCoV-19) in healthy adults. Trial participant PBMC samples were collected at day 0 and day 28 after the second dose for TCRbeta chain sequencing. CDR1 and CDR2, looked up from the germline V gene, are SGHTA and FQGTGA. A distance of 15 bases separates the germline ends of V and J, which lose 5 bases and 8 bases respectively. Taken from cysteine to phenylalanine, the CDR3 has 13 residues. The DNA shown is the 39-base CDR3, in frame from base 1. The CDR3 regions of human TCRbeta chains were analyzed by immunosequencing. The authors' pipeline ran thus. TCRs in the repertoires were matched against a reference library of SARS-CoV-2-specific TCRs that had been generated with the MIRA antigen-specificity platform. Breadth meant the fraction of unique TCRs that were SARS-CoV-2-associated, whereas depth meant the fraction of total T cells that were SARS-CoV-2-associated. Using the MIRA data, each spike-specific TCR was mapped to the spike region that the TCR reacts to and placed in a CD4 or CD8 class. Log10-transformed breadth and depth values were compared by one-way ANOVA with Sidak's multiple comparisons tests. In its TCRdb copy, this immuneACCESS table keeps in-frame sequences only and misses some clones. Where compared with another copy, unresolved V genes explain less than half of these, and the others have no known cause. The V and J calls and clone size come from that table; D and trimming were worked out from the DNA. This sample gives under 95,000 clones in total; roughly 87% of them show up just once. Approximately 10% of the sample is taken by the ten largest.

Remarks on this clone: The antigen it recognizes is unknown. No much larger clonotype is one base removed from it; base qualities were not supplied.

The paper's findings and limits, for the study overall: Conclusions about previously exposed vaccinees are limited because only six or seven AZD1222 recipients were SARS-CoV-2 seropositive at baseline. Reportedly, close to half of the unique spike-specific TCRs recognized epitopes lying outside the regions that are mutated in the B.1.351 and B.1.1.7 variants. The vaccine-associated CD4 TCRs covered the entire spike protein, and the dominant responses fell in regions 160-218 and 743-854. Participants were mostly white British and included more females than males, and it was suggested by the authors that clonal diversity may have been underestimated. The 56-69-year group was small, and its depth increase did not reach significance, likely because of low power. No day 14 peak-response samples were available, so repertoires were characterized only after the peak T cell response. Spike-specific TCR breadth and depth rose significantly after two AZD1222 doses compared with day 0 and with MenACWY recipients.

The chain is assembled from TRBV7-3 and TRBJ1-2, and TRBD1 may be the D gene, going by 5 matching bases. The sample was peripheral blood, taken 28 days after the second AZD1222 dose. This TCR derives from an adult who received the AZD1222 COVID-19 vaccine. The CDR3 protein is CASSPQATGGYTF. The nucleotides are TGTGCCAGCAGCCCACAGGCCACGGGGGGCTACACCTTC.